The 9 T cell receptor beta chains presented below share a single source sample, sequenced in a study of human T cells and chemical hapten exposure. Indicated time point: patch test 1, 2 weeks after DPC sensitization. Treatment here: therapeutic diphenylcyclopropenone sensitization with weekly scalp DPC. TCRdb independently ran MiXCR on the RACE reads; one entry per CDR3 protein. Seen here are approximately 350,000 distinct CDR3 sequences, about 7% observed once, and the top ten hold approximately 8%. This specimen was whole blood, taken in connection with sensitization to the hapten diphenylcyclopropenone (DPC). These receptors were collected from a young woman with alopecia areata. Some clones in this sample may be carry-over from other donors' samples.

This clonotype was recorded many times. This chain uses TRBV28 with TRBJ1-4; D is unclear. Germline values: CDR1 MDHEN, CDR2 SYDVKM. This CDR3 region has 13 residues. Trimming shortened V by 8 bases and J by 8 bases, and 15 bases separated the two germline ends. CDR3 loop: CASGSPTYEKLFF. CDR3 DNA sequence: TGTGCCAGCGGTAGTCCAACTTACGAAAAACTGTTTTTT. Full variable domain (rest looked up from reference TRBV28 and TRBJ1-4): DVKVTQSSRYLVKRTGEKVFLECVQDMDHENMFWYRQDPGLGLRLIYFSYDVKMKEKGDIPEGYSVSREKKERFSLILESASTNQTSMYLCASGSPTYEKLFFGSGTQLSVL.

This clonotype was detected many times. The chain links TRBV13 to TRBJ1-1, with a possible D match to TRBD1 (6 bases). Germline CDR1 and CDR2: PRHDT and FYEKMQ (reference sequence). The ends were cut back, 4 bases at V and 4 bases at J, with 13 bases in the middle. CDR3 length: 14 amino acids. CDR3 protein: CASSSQGGSTEAFF. For the CDR3, the DNA is TGTGCCAGCAGCTCACAGGGAGGAAGCACTGAAGCTTTCTTT.

J is TRBJ1-2 and V is TRBV18, with a possible D match to TRBD1 (5 bases). This CDR3 region has 15 residues. Trimming shortened V by 8 bases and J by 6 bases, and 22 bases separated the two germline ends. The germline V gene encodes CDR1 KGHSH and CDR2 LQKENI. DNA of the CDR3: TGTGCCAGCCACGACAGATTAGTGGGCCTTGATGGCTACACCTTC. Amino acids: CASHDRLVGLDGYTF.

The CDR3 loop reads CASSFAGPLQGAFF. Here the CDR3 DNA reads TGTGCCAGCAGTTTTGCAGGCCCACTACAGGGAGCTTTCTTT. This chain connects TRBV27 to TRBJ1-1; D is perhaps TRBD1 (6 bases). The CDR3 has 14 amino acids. V was trimmed by 3 bases and J by 10 bases, leaving 18 bases between them. Germline-derived CDR1 and CDR2 are MNHEY and SMNVEV (reference sequence).

Note on this clonotype: A much bigger clone sits one base away, suggesting this may be a read error. This chain uses TRBV5-5 with TRBJ2-7; weak D call: TRBD2 (6 bases). With 6 bases removed from V and 5 bases from J, the gap between germline ends came to 18 bases. CDR1 is SGHKS, CDR2 YYEKEE, per germline (reference sequence). CDR3 length equals 14 residues. Here the CDR3 DNA reads TGTGCCAGCACCCAAAGCGGGTTGCTCGACGAGCAGTACTTC. Its translation is CASTQSGLLDEQYF.

V usage is TRBV12-3 or TRBV12-4 and J usage is TRBJ1-1, with D possibly being TRBD1 (6 bases). The ends were cut back, 6 bases at V and 6 bases at J, with 14 bases in the middle. This CDR3 contains 13 residues. In DNA form, the CDR3 reads TGTGCCAGCAGACGGACAGTCGTACCTGAAGCTTTCTTT. This codes for CASRRTVVPEAFF.

Many counts were recorded for this clonotype. The rearrangement joins TRBV6-2 or TRBV6-3 to TRBJ2-1; no reliable D call. Germline loops: CDR1 MNHEY, CDR2 SVGEGT. Trimming cost V 0 bases and J 8 bases, with 5 bases left between them. CDR3 length equals 12 residues. The CDR3 reads CASSYSPYEQFF. The CDR3 coding sequence is TGTGCCAGCAGTTACTCCCCGTATGAGCAGTTCTTC.

In this sample, this clonotype turned up a few times. The genes are TRBV7-9 and TRBJ2-2; weak D call: TRBD1 (6 bases). The CDR3 extends over 18 amino acids. In germline, CDR1 is SEHNR, CDR2 FQNEAQ (reference sequence). V was trimmed by 4 bases and J by 0 bases, leaving 18 bases between them. CDR3 residues: CASSSVWRQASNTGELFF. The DNA for the CDR3 is TGTGCCAGCAGCTCCGTATGGAGACAGGCTTCGAACACCGGGGAGCTGTTTTTT.

CDR3 DNA: TGTGCCAGCAGTTCCCTGAGGGGGGCAACTAATGAAAAACTGTTTTTT. This sequence encodes CASSSLRGATNEKLFF. This chain uses TRBV28 with TRBJ1-4; D perhaps matches TRBD1 (6 bases). The CDR3 spans 16 residues. Per germline, CDR1 MDHEN and CDR2 SYDVKM. V was clipped by 4 bases and J by 0 bases, with 12 bases between them.